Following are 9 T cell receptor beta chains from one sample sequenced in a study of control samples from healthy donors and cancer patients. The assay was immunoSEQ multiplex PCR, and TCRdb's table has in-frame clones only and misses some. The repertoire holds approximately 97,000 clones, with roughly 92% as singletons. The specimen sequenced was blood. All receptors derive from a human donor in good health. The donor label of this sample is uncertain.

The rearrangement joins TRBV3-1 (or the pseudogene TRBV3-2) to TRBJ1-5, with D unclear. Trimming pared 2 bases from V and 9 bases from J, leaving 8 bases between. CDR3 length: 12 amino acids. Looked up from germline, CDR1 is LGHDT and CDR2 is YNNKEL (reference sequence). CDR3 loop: CASSQYTGPQHF. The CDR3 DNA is TGTGCCAGCAGCCAATATACGGGGCCCCAGCATTTT.

The chain's CDR3 is CASSQGPGRENIQYF. The DNA of the CDR3 is TGCGCCAGCAGCCAGGGCCCGGGGAGGGAAAACATTCAGTACTTC. The chain couples TRBV5-1 to TRBJ2-4, with 7 bases that match TRBD2. The V gene end was trimmed by 4 bases and the J gene end by 5 bases; junction bases not matched to a gene: 9. The V gene's germline CDR1 is SGHRS and CDR2 YFSETQ. The length of the CDR3 is 15 residues.

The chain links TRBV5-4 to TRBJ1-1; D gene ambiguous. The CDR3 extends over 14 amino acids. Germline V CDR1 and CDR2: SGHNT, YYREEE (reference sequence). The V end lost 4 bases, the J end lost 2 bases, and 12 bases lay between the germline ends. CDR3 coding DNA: TGTGCCAGCAGCCTGACAAGCTCAAACACTGAAGCTTTCTTT. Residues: CASSLTSSNTEAFF.

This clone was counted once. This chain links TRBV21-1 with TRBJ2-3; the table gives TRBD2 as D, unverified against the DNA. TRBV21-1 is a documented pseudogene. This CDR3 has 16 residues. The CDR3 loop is CASRTTAGGPADTQYF. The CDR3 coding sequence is TGTGCCAGCAGAACCACAGCGGGGGGGCCCGCAGATACGCAGTATTTT.

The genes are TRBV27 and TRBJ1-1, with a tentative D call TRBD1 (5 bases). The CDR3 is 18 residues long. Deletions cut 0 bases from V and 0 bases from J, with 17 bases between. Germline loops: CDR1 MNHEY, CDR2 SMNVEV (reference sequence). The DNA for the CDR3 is TGTGCCAGCAGTTTATCACGGGGGGACCCGGGCTTGAACACTGAAGCTTTCTTT. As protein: CASSLSRGDPGLNTEAFF.

CDR3 bases: TGTGCCAGTAGTACAGGGGGCCCTGAAGCTTTCTTT. Protein sequence: CASSTGGPEAFF. This rearrangement joins TRBV19 to TRBJ1-1; 8 bases are a match to TRBD1. The J segment lost 6 bases and the V segment lost 4 bases, leaving 1 base of the junction unmatched. Germline CDR1 reads LNHDA; CDR2 reads SQIVND (reference sequence). The CDR3 has 12 amino acids.

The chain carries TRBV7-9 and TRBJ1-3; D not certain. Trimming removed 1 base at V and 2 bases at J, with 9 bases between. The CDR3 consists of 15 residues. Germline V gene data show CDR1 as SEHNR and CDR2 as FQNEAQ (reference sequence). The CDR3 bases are TGTGCCAGCAGCTTAGGGGAGAACACTGGAAACACCATATATTTT. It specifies CASSLGENTGNTIYF.

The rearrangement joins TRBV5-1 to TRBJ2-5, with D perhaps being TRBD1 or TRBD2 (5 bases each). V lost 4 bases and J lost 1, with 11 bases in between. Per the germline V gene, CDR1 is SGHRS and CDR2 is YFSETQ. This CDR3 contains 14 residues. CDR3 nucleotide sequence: TGCGCCAGCAGCCCGGGACCCCTCCAAGAGACCCAGTACTTC. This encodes CASSPGPLQETQYF.

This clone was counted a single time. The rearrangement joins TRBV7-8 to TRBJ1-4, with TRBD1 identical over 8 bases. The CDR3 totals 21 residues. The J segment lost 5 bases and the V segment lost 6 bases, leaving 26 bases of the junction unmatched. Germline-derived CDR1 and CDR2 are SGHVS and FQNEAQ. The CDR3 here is CASSYSRDRSAGPESNEKLFF. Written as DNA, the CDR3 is TGTGCCAGCAGTTACTCCCGGGACAGGTCTGCGGGGCCGGAATCAAATGAAAAACTGTTTTTT.